These 29 T cell receptor beta chains came from one sample sequenced in a study of blood T cell repertoires in COVID-19. Measured with immunoSEQ multiplex PCR; TCRdb has only the in-frame clones, and not every one. Counted here are some 150,000 clones, about 82% occurring once; the ten biggest clones make up 7% to 10%. Sample: peripheral blood. Source of these receptors: a woman aged 55-75 years with acute or convalescent COVID-19.

V is TRBV2 and J is TRBJ2-1; D is uncertain. The CDR3 length is 14 residues. In germline, CDR1 is SNHLY, CDR2 FYNNEI. Trimming removed 3 bases at V and 3 bases at J, with 9 bases between. CDR3 coding DNA: TGTGCCAGCAGTGATGGTCTAGTCTACAATGAGCAGTTCTTC. Translating it yields CASSDGLVYNEQFF.

The chain links TRBV5-6 to TRBJ2-2, with 9 bases aligning to TRBD1. The V segment lost 1 base and the J segment 4 bases; nucleotides outside the gene matches: 5. CDR3 size: 16 residues. From germline, CDR1 is SGHDT and CDR2 YYEEEE. The CDR3 here is CASSLSWTGATGELFF. The CDR3, as DNA: TGTGCCAGCAGCTTGAGTTGGACAGGGGCCACCGGGGAGCTGTTTTTT.

The chain couples TRBV6-6 to TRBJ2-7, with 9 bases aligning to TRBD1. CDR1 MNHNY and CDR2 SVGAGI come from the germline V gene (reference sequence). Trimming cost V 2 bases and J 6 bases; bases outside gene matches: 5. This CDR3 is 14 amino acids long. In DNA form, the CDR3 reads TGTGCCAGCAGTTACCCGACAGGGGGTCTCGAGCAGTACTTC. It is translated as CASSYPTGGLEQYF.

This clone was seen a few times. The CDR3 DNA sequence: TGTGCCTGCCGGGACAGGGACTACGAGCAGTACTTC. Its translation: CACRDRDYEQYF. The genes are TRBV30 and TRBJ2-7; TRBD1 matches at 9 bases. Germline assignment: CDR1 GTSNPN and CDR2 SVGIG (reference sequence). The V segment lost 6 bases and the J segment 3 bases; nucleotides outside the gene matches: 3. There are 12 residues in the CDR3.

J is TRBJ1-5 and V is TRBV19; 9 bases fit TRBD1. The CDR3 runs to 13 residues. The germline CDR1 and CDR2 sequences are LNHDA and SQIVND (reference sequence). J lost 7 bases, V lost 7 bases, and 5 bases had no gene match. The CDR3 loop reads CASTRDRAQPQHF. CDR3 in DNA: TGTGCCAGTACTAGGGACAGGGCGCAGCCCCAGCATTTT.

Only a few counts were recorded for this clone. The chain joins TRBV19 to TRBJ1-5; 7 bases fit TRBD1. This CDR3 has 13 residues. CDR1 is LNHDA and CDR2 is SQIVND in the germline V gene (reference sequence). Unmatched junction bases numbered 9, after V lost 11 bases and J lost 5 bases. This CDR3 is CASAGQVDQPQHF. The CDR3 DNA sequence: TGTGCCTCCGCCGGACAGGTTGATCAGCCCCAGCATTTT.

The rearrangement uses TRBV6-5 and TRBJ2-5; D is perhaps TRBD2 (6 bases). Trimming shortened V by 5 bases and J by 4 bases, and 14 bases separated the two germline ends. The CDR3 is 14 residues long. Germline V gene sequence: CDR1 MNHEY, CDR2 SVGAGI. The CDR3, as DNA: TGTGCCAGCAGTCCAGCCGGGAGACCAGAGACCCAGTACTTC. It translates to CASSPAGRPETQYF.

The V and J genes are TRBV5-4 and TRBJ2-5, with D unresolved. CDR3 length equals 13 residues. The germline V gene encodes CDR1 SGHNT and CDR2 YYREEE (reference sequence). The V and J ends lost 4 bases and 4 bases respectively, with 11 bases between them. In DNA form, the CDR3 reads TGTGCCAGCAGCAACGGCAGGATAGAGACCCAGTACTTC. It translates to CASSNGRIETQYF.

This clone was counted a few times. The chain recombines TRBV4-2 with TRBJ1-1, with 7 bases matching TRBD1. Per germline, CDR1 LGHNA and CDR2 YNFKEQ. V lost 3 bases and J lost 5; bases outside the gene matches: 9. The CDR3 is 15 amino acids. The CDR3, as DNA: TGTGCCAGCAGCCACAACGACAGGGCCTATACTGAAGCTTTCTTT. Its protein product is CASSHNDRAYTEAFF.

This clone was seen a single time. The V call is TRBV4-3, the J call TRBJ2-6, with D maybe TRBD2 (5 bases). The germline gives CDR1 LGHNA, CDR2 YSLEER. This CDR3 is built from 18 residues. V was cut by 0 bases and J by 0 bases, with 12 bases left in between. In DNA form, the CDR3 reads TGCGCCAGCAGCCAAGAATCCCCGCGGGCCTCTGGGGCCAACGTCCTGACTTTC. It codes for CASSQESPRASGANVLTF.

The chain has TRBV7-2 and TRBJ1-5; the match to TRBD1 covers 10 bases. The CDR3 sequence is 18 residues long. Losses at the gene ends were 2 bases for V and 4 bases for J; bases not matched to a gene: 11. The germline gives CDR1 SGHTA, CDR2 FQGNSA. This CDR3 reads CASSLPRQDRGLNQPQHF. CDR3 sequence (DNA): TGTGCCAGCAGCTTACCAAGACAGGACAGGGGGTTAAATCAGCCCCAGCATTTT.

This chain links TRBV13 with TRBJ1-1; 8 bases are shared with TRBD1. Trimming removed 5 bases from V and 1 base from J; junction bases left unmatched: 9. The CDR3 totals 16 residues. From germline, CDR1 is PRHDT and CDR2 FYEKMQ (reference sequence). The CDR3 bases are TGTGCCAGCAGCCCCCTGGACAGGGTAAGGAACACTGAAGCTTTCTTT. Translation gives CASSPLDRVRNTEAFF.

The gene calls are TRBV7-8 and TRBJ2-2; D possibly corresponds to TRBD2 (6 bases). This CDR3 contains 15 residues. Germline CDR1 reads SGHVS; CDR2 reads FQNEAQ. V lost 1 base and J lost 4, with 10 bases in between. This CDR3 reads CASSLVGGFTGELFF. CDR3 bases: TGTGCCAGCAGCTTAGTCGGGGGTTTCACCGGGGAGCTGTTTTTT.

The J gene is TRBJ1-2, the V gene TRBV5-1; 7 bases match TRBD1. V shed 4 bases and J 4 bases; nucleotides not matched to a gene: 7. This CDR3 has 14 amino acids. Germline V gene lookup returns CDR1 SGHRS and CDR2 YFSETQ. The CDR3 region is CASSPGQVPYGYTF. The CDR3 bases are TGCGCCAGCAGCCCAGGACAGGTCCCCTATGGCTACACCTTC.

This clone was counted only a few times. This chain connects TRBV19 to TRBJ1-4, with 12 bases that match TRBD1. Germline CDR1 and CDR2: LNHDA and SQIVND (reference sequence). The CDR3 runs 15 residues. The V segment lost 4 bases and the J segment 12 bases; nucleotides outside the gene matches: 9. CDR3 residues: CASSNPGTGGVELFF. DNA of the CDR3: TGTGCCAGTAGTAATCCCGGGACAGGGGGCGTTGAACTGTTTTTT.

This rearrangement joins TRBV5-3 to TRBJ1-1, with 10 positions matching TRBD1. TRBV5-3 is reported as an ORF; its role is uncertain. With V trimmed by 4 bases and J by 5 bases, 17 bases remained unmatched. The CDR3 has 18 amino acids. The CDR3 DNA reads TGTGCCAGAAGCCTCCACGGGGGACAGGGGATTCTTGAAACTGAAGCTTTCTTT. This codes for CARSLHGGQGILETEAFF.

V usage is TRBV3-1 (or the pseudogene TRBV3-2) and J usage is TRBJ2-2; 12 positions match TRBD2. From germline, CDR1 is LGHDT and CDR2 YNNKEL (reference sequence). The junction had 6 bases not matched to a gene; V was cut back by 4 bases and J by 9 bases. CDR3 length: 15 amino acids. CDR3 sequence: CASSPRLAGARELFF. The CDR3 nucleotides are TGTGCCAGCAGCCCCAGACTAGCGGGGGCCCGGGAGCTGTTTTTT.

This rearrangement joins TRBV11-3 to TRBJ2-7, with 12 bases aligning to TRBD2. V lost 3 bases to trimming and J lost 5 bases; unmatched junction nucleotides: 5. CDR3 length: 15 residues. Germline V gives CDR1 SGHNT, CDR2 YENEEA. The CDR3 DNA reads as TGTGCCAGCAGCTTGAGACTAGCGGGGGACCACGAGCAGTACTTC. This translates into CASSLRLAGDHEQYF.

The V and J genes are TRBV7-6 and TRBJ2-6; weak D call: TRBD2 (6 bases). The CDR3 sequence is 16 residues long. Germline CDR1 and CDR2: SGHVS and FNYEAQ. V was trimmed by 5 bases and J by 1 base, leaving 12 bases between them. As DNA, the CDR3 is TGTGCCAGCAGCCCAGGGCGGGGATCTGGGGCCAACGTCCTGACTTTC. It codes for CASSPGRGSGANVLTF.

The rearrangement links TRBV27 to TRBJ1-4, with a possible D match to TRBD1 (6 bases). The ends were cut back, 6 bases at V and 5 bases at J, with 16 bases in the middle. CDR1 and CDR2 (germline): MNHEY, SMNVEV (reference sequence). The CDR3 runs to 15 residues. This CDR3 reads CASRPHGTPNEKLFF. In nucleotides, the CDR3 is TGTGCCAGCAGACCCCACGGGACACCAAATGAAAAACTGTTTTTT.

V is TRBV20-1 and J is TRBJ2-3; 7 nucleotides line up with TRBD2. Trimming removed 4 bases from V and 8 bases from J; junction bases left unmatched: 3. The germline CDR1 and CDR2 sequences are DFQATT and SNEGSKA (reference sequence). CDR3 length equals 11 residues. CDR3 nucleotides: TGCAGTGCTAATCCGGGGGGTACGCAGTATTTT. Its translation: CSANPGGTQYF.

The chain employs TRBV5-1 and TRBJ2-2; 9 positions agree with TRBD1. Looked up from germline, CDR1 is SGHRS and CDR2 is YFSETQ. V lost 5 bases to trimming and J lost 2 bases; unmatched junction nucleotides: 4. The CDR3 contains 15 residues. For the CDR3, the DNA is TGCGCCAGCAGACGACAGGGGGAAAACACCGGGGAGCTGTTTTTT. Translated, it gives CASRRQGENTGELFF.

The chain is built from TRBV5-6 and TRBJ2-5; 13 positions agree with TRBD2. The CDR3 contains 15 residues. Trimming took 5 bases from V and 3 from J; bases not matched to a gene: 4. Germline V gene data show CDR1 as SGHDT and CDR2 as YYEEEE. CDR3 nucleotide sequence: TGTGCCAGCAGTTATGGACTAGCGGGGGAAGAGACCCAGTACTTC. This codes for CASSYGLAGEETQYF. The full variable domain, rest sourced from reference TRBV5-6 and TRBJ2-5, is DAGVTQSPTHLIKTRGQQVTLRCSPKSGHDTVSWYQQALGQGPQFIFQYYEEEERQRGNFPDRFSGHQFPNYSSELNVNALLLGDSALYLCASSYGLAGEETQYFGPGTRLLVL.

The V and J genes are TRBV5-1 and TRBJ2-3, with 12 bases matching TRBD1. Germline CDR1 reads SGHRS; CDR2 reads YFSETQ. The length of the CDR3 is 18 residues. V was clipped by 3 bases and J by 0 bases; unmatched bases: 8. As DNA, the CDR3 is TGCGCCAGCAGCTCTACCCCGGGACAGGGGGCGAGCACAGATACGCAGTATTTT. Residues: CASSSTPGQGASTDTQYF.

The rearrangement links TRBV6-6 to TRBJ2-3, with 12 bases identical to TRBD2. With V trimmed by 4 bases and J by 5 bases, 7 bases remained unmatched. Germline V gives CDR1 MNHNY, CDR2 SVGAGI (reference sequence). There are 16 residues in the CDR3. CDR3 in DNA: TGTGCCAGCAGTTCTCGGACTAGCGGGGTAGGAGATACGCAGTATTTT. Encoded protein: CASSSRTSGVGDTQYF.

For this clone: Other DNA sequences from this sample encode an identical CDR3 as well. This sequence joins TRBV4-3 and TRBJ2-1; 12 positions agree with TRBD2. The germline V gene has CDR1 LGHNA and CDR2 YSLEER. V shed 2 bases, J shed 8 bases, and the junction held 4 bases outside the gene matches. This CDR3 spans 15 amino acids. The CDR3 DNA sequence: TGCGCCAGCAGCCAACAGACTAGCGGGGGCGATGAGCAGTTCTTC. Protein product: CASSQQTSGGDEQFF.

The chain has TRBV3-1 (or the pseudogene TRBV3-2) and TRBJ1-1; TRBD1 agrees at 7 bases. The germline gives CDR1 LGHDT, CDR2 YNNKEL (reference sequence). This CDR3 has 14 amino acids. V was clipped by 3 bases and J by 4 bases; unmatched bases: 5. The CDR3 DNA sequence: TGTGCCAGCAGCCAGGGACAGAAGAGCACTGAAGCTTTCTTT. It encodes CASSQGQKSTEAFF.

The rearrangement joins TRBV28 to TRBJ2-1, with 9 bases lining up with TRBD1. The CDR3 loop spans 16 amino acids. The germline V gene has CDR1 MDHEN and CDR2 SYDVKM. J was trimmed by 3 bases and V by 5 bases; bases with no gene match: 8. CDR3 in amino acids: CASSETGGQDYNEQFF. The CDR3 region has the DNA TGTGCCAGCAGTGAAACAGGGGGCCAGGACTACAATGAGCAGTTCTTC. Based on the CDR3 plus reference TRBV28 and TRBJ2-1, the full variable domain is DVKVTQSSRYLVKRTGEKVFLECVQDMDHENMFWYRQDPGLGLRLIYFSYDVKMKEKGDIPEGYSVSREKKERFSLILESASTNQTSMYLCASSETGGQDYNEQFFGPGTRLTVL.

This sequence joins TRBV12-3 or TRBV12-4 and TRBJ1-1, with D possibly matching TRBD1 (5 bases). V dropped 8 bases and J dropped 10 bases, with 11 bases sitting between them. The CDR3 has 10 amino acids. This CDR3 reads CASAGTGAFF. The CDR3 DNA sequence: TGTGCCAGCGCGGGGACCGGAGCTTTCTTT.